This T cell receptor beta chain was sequenced for a study of vaccination and CD4 T cells after COVID-19. As for the study in general: Post-vaccine sampling followed dose two by a median around 74 days (range 14 to 241). Overlapping SARS-CoV-2, HCoV-NL63, HCoV-OC43 and HCoV-229E spike peptides stimulated the cells.

About this clonotype: The target antigen is unknown.

This CDR3 region has 13 residues. V dropped 1 base and J dropped 7 bases, with 10 bases sitting between them. The V gene's germline CDR1 is MNHNS and CDR2 SASEGT. At the Johns Hopkins FTIC core, DNA taken from cultured CD4+ T cells was sequenced by way of the Oncomine TCR Beta short-read assay. TCRdb redid the calling of the PCR reads with MiXCR, one entry per CDR3 protein. In the table there are fewer than 30,000 distinct CDR3 sequences, about 40% of which are singletons. The time point was: late sampling 161 to 241 days after vaccination in a few convalescent patients. This sample's treatment: roughly 10-day PBMC culture with coronavirus spike peptide pools or control peptides (ViraFEST assay). Alongside roughly 9.2 IU/ml IL-2 and roughly 10 ug/ml peptide pools, PBMCs were cultured at some 2 million per well.

The receptor was derived from a human donor who had recovered from COVID-19. The source was CD4+ T cells from blood, cultured in vitro, collected about 7 months after SARS-CoV-2 vaccination. The V call is TRBV6-1, the J call TRBJ1-1, with D perhaps matching TRBD1 (6 bases). The CDR3 reads CASSEVQGFEAFF. Written as DNA, the CDR3 is TGTGCCAGCAGTGAAGTCCAGGGGTTTGAAGCTTTCTTT.